Given below is one T cell receptor beta chain in context. The table came from immunoSEQ multiplex PCR; TCRdb's copy has only in-frame clones and leaves some out. The data show about 85,000 clones, approximately 90% seen once. This entry belongs to a study of T cell responses to AZD1222 COVID-19 vaccine. CDR3 size: 15 residues. V gave up 0 bases and J gave up 3 bases, with 8 bases separating them. Investigators merged groups given second doses at roughly 4 or roughly 12 weeks. The rearrangement uses TRBV23-1 and TRBJ1-4; D possibly corresponds to TRBD1 (6 bases). TRBV23-1 is flagged as an ORF with uncertain function. Sample: peripheral blood, taken 28 days after the second AZD1222 dose. This clonotype was obtained from an adult who received the AZD1222 COVID-19 vaccine. DNA of the CDR3: TGCGCCAGCAGTCAATCCGGACAGCCTAATGAAAAACTGTTTTTT. It is translated as CASSQSGQPNEKLFF.